The rows below give T cell receptor beta chains drawn from one sample of a study of CD8 T cells in Susac syndrome. TCRdb recomputed calls from the immunoSEQ multiplex PCR reads with MiXCR, one row per CDR3 protein. This sample has around 300,000 distinct CDR3 sequences, with about 91% found just once. The material sequenced was CD4+ T cells from PBMCs. These receptors were collected from a human donor with multiple sclerosis. CDR3s include the opening cysteine and the closing phenylalanine or tryptophan. Each record gives: D gene, clone size, J gene, V gene, CDR3 protein, CDR3 DNA. A D gene is named only where the DNA matches it firmly. The size of a clone is reported for some rows only, either as once, few or many, or as a class for expanded clones.

>NA|once|TRBJ2-4|TRBV5-1
CASSLEPPRNIQYF
TGCGCCAGCAGCTTGGAGCCCCCGAGGAACATTCAGTACTTC
>NA|NA|TRBJ1-4|TRBV19
CASRTRDVRAREKLFF
TGTGCCAGTCGTACGAGGGACGTTAGAGCGCGTGAAAAACTGTTTTTT
>NA|NA|TRBJ2-2|TRBV4-1
CASSRTGQPNTGELFF
TGCGCCAGCAGCCGGACGGGACAACCTAACACCGGGGAGCTGTTTTTT
>TRBD2|NA|TRBJ2-5|TRBV5-1
CASSSSGDYEETQYF
TGCGCCAGCAGCTCGAGTGGGGACTATGAAGAGACCCAGTACTTC
>NA|NA|TRBJ1-4|TRBV2
CASSYQGVGEKLFF
TGTGCCAGCAGTTATCAAGGGGTCGGAGAAAAACTGTTTTTT
>NA|NA|TRBJ1-6|TRBV5-4
CASSPGRYNSPLHF
TGTGCCAGCAGCCCAGGGAGATATAATTCACCCCTCCACTTT
>TRBD1|NA|TRBJ1-1|TRBV9
CASSVVGQGKNTEAFF
TGTGCCAGCAGCGTAGTCGGACAGGGGAAGAACACTGAAGCTTTCTTT
>NA|NA|TRBJ2-3|TRBV24-1
CATSDSSGTDTQYF
TGTGCCACCAGTGACAGCTCTGGCACAGATACGCAGTATTTT
>TRBD1|NA|TRBJ2-1|TRBV10-3
CAISAGTGRVDEQFF
TGTGCCATCAGCGCCGGGACAGGGAGAGTGGATGAGCAGTTCTTC
>NA|NA|TRBJ1-5|TRBV12-3/TRBV12-4
CASSLTDRSAQHF
TGTGCCAGCAGTTTAACAGACAGGTCGGCCCAGCATTTT
>NA|NA|TRBJ2-3|TRBV7-2
CASSPGFPTDTQYF
TGTGCCAGCAGCCCCGGTTTCCCCACAGATACGCAGTATTTT
>NA|NA|TRBJ2-6|TRBV2
CASSDRAGANVLTF
TGTGCCAGCAGTGATCGGGCTGGGGCCAACGTCCTGACTTTC
>NA|few|TRBJ2-5|TRBV30
CALERVFGETQYF
TGTGCCTTGGAACGGGTTTTCGGCGAGACCCAGTACTTC
>NA|NA|TRBJ2-2|TRBV3-1
CASSQDFLSTGELFF
TGTGCCAGCAGCCAAGATTTTTTGAGTACCGGGGAGCTGTTTTTT